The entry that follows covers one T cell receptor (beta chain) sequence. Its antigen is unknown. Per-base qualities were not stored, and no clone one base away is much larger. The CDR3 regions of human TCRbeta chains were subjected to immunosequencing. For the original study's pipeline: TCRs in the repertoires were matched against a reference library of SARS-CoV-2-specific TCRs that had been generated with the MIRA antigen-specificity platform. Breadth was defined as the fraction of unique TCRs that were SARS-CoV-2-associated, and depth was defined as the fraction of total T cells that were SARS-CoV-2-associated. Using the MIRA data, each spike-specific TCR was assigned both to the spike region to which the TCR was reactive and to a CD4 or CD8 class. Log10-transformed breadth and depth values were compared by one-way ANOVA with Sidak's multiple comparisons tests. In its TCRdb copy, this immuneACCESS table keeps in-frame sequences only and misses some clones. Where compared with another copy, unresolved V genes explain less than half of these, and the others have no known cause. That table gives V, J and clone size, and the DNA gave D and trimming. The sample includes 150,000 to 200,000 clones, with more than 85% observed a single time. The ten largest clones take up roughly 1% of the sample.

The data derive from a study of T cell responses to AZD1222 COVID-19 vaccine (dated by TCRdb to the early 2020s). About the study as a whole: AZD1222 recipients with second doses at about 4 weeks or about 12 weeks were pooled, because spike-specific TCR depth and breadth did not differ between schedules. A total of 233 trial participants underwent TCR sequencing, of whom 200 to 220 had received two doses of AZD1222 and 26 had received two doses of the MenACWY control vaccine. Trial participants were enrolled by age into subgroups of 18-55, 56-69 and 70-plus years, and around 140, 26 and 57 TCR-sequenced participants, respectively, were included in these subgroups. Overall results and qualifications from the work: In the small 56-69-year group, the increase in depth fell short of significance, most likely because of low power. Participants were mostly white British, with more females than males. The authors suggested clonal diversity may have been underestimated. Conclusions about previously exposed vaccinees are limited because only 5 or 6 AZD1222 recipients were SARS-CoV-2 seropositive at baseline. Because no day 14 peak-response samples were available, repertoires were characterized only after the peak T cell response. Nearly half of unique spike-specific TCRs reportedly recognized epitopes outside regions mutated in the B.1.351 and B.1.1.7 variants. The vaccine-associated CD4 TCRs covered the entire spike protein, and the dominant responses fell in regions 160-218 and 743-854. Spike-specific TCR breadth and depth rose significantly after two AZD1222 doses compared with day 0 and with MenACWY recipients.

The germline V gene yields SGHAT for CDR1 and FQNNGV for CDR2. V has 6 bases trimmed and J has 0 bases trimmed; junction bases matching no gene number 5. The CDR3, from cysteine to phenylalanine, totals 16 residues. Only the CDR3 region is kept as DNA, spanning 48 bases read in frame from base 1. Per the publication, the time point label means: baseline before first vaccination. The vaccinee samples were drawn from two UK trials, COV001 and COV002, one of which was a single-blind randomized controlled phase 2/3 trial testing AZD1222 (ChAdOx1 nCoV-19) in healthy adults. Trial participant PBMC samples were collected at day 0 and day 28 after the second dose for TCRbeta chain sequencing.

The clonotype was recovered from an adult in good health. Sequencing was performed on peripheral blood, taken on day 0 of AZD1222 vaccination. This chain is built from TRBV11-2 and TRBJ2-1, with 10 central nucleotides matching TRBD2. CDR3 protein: CASRSLAGDSYNEQFF. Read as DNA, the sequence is TGTGCCAGCAGATCTCTAGCGGGGGACTCCTACAATGAGCAGTTCTTC.